This TCR beta chain came from a study of blood T cell repertoires in COVID-19. Study summary: Acute and convalescent COVID-19 samples came from the United States, Italy and Spain. PBMCs, B-cell-depleted T cells, or T cells were the source of the cDNA or gDNA that made up the material.

In the original workflow: How many nucleated cells were present was estimated from reference gene primer amplification. The method was immunoSEQ multiplex PCR; TCRdb's version includes in-frame clones alone and lacks a portion of them. V, J and clone size were drawn from that table, and D and trimming were deduced from the DNA. Altogether 150,000 to 200,000 clones are present, under 90% being singletons, with the ten largest covering 6% to 8.5%. The CDR3 is 14 residues long. The V and J ends lost 5 bases and 4 bases, in that order; junction bases with no gene match: 5. In germline, CDR1 is SGHNT, CDR2 YENEEA.

V usage is TRBV11-3 and J usage is TRBJ1-1; 9 bases fit TRBD1. The clonotype originates from a man aged 55 to 70 with acute or convalescent COVID-19. The specimen sequenced was peripheral blood. CDR3 sequence (DNA): TGTGCCAGCAGCATACAGGGGGCAGGCACTGAAGCTTTCTTT. This gives the protein CASSIQGAGTEAFF.